Presented here are 28 T cell receptor beta chains from one specimen sequenced in a study of CD8+ T cells in alopecia areata. CD4+ cells belonging to 4 to 6 patients, who were in the biomarker study, were further sorted into CD25+CD127- cells. Following extraction, RNA underwent reverse transcription to cDNA, which served as the sequencing template. The assay was immunoSEQ multiplex PCR, and TCRdb's table has in-frame clones only and misses some. Found here are some 20,000 clones, less than 70% of them singletons; the top ten hold roughly 4.5%. The sequencing input was CD4+ Tregs sorted from blood. These TCRs come from a human donor with alopecia areata.

In its sample, this clone was seen a few times. The chain joins TRBV29-1 to TRBJ2-1; 8 nucleotides line up with TRBD1. Looked up from germline, CDR1 is SQVTM and CDR2 is ANQGSEA. The CDR3 is 14 residues long. Trimming at V came to 6 bases and at J to 6 bases, leaving 10 bases not matched to a gene. The CDR3 protein is CSVPPRTGLNEQFF. DNA of the CDR3: TGCAGCGTGCCCCCCCGGACAGGGCTCAATGAGCAGTTCTTC.

The chain combines TRBV6-1 with TRBJ2-1, with 11 nucleotides matching TRBD2. CDR3 length: 16 amino acids. V gave up 1 base and J gave up 1 base; unmatched junction bases: 0. Germline V lookup: CDR1 MNHNS, CDR2 SASEGT. The CDR3 spells CASSEGTSGSYNEQFF. CDR3 coding DNA: TGTGCCAGCAGTGAAGGGACTAGCGGGTCCTACAATGAGCAGTTCTTC.

The CDR3 region has the DNA TGTGCCAGCAGTTACGGGGGACAGTCACAAGAGACCCAGTACTTC. Translation gives CASSYGGQSQETQYF. The rearrangement uses TRBV6-6 and TRBJ2-5; 7 bases map to TRBD1. This CDR3 spans 15 amino acids. V dropped 2 bases and J dropped 2; count of bases not matched to a gene: 5. Germline loops: CDR1 MNHNY, CDR2 SVGAGI (reference sequence).

The chain has TRBV6-6 and TRBJ1-6; no definite D call. The germline gives CDR1 MNHNY, CDR2 SVGAGI (reference sequence). CDR3 length: 11 amino acids. The V end was cut by 8 bases, the J end by 14 bases, with 13 bases between. The CDR3 sequence is CASSDRLALHF. The CDR3 coding sequence is TGTGCCAGCTCGGATCGTCTGGCCCTCCACTTT.

The chain has TRBV5-1 and TRBJ2-1, with TRBD2 identical over 14 bases. This CDR3 has 15 amino acids. V shed 4 bases and J 6 bases; nucleotides not matched to a gene: 3. CDR1 and CDR2 from the germline V gene are SGHRS and YFSETQ. The CDR3 here is CASSPGLAGVNEQFF. The CDR3 DNA is TGCGCCAGCAGCCCGGGACTAGCGGGGGTCAATGAGCAGTTCTTC.

This clone was seen a handful of times. The chain uses TRBV20-1 and TRBJ1-2, with D unclear. Germline V gene sequence: CDR1 DFQATT, CDR2 SNEGSKA (reference sequence). The CDR3 has 11 amino acids. Between the trimmed V and J ends, which lost 4 bases and 8 bases, there was a span of 11 bases. The CDR3: CSAILSGGYTF. CDR3 bases: TGCAGTGCTATACTGAGTGGCGGCTACACCTTC.

V and J are TRBV5-1 and TRBJ2-3; 9 bases map to TRBD2. Germline V gives CDR1 SGHRS, CDR2 YFSETQ. V lost 3 bases, J lost 2 bases, and 4 bases stayed unmatched. This CDR3 spans 15 amino acids. The CDR3 nucleotides are TGCGCCAGCAGCTGGGGACTAGCAGTCACAGATACGCAGTATTTT. It is translated as CASSWGLAVTDTQYF. Full variable domain (remainder filled in from reference TRBV5-1 and TRBJ2-3): KAGVTQTPRYLIKTRGQQVTLSCSPISGHRSVSWYQQTPGQGLQFLFEYFSETQRNKGNFPGRFSGRQFSNSRSEMNVSTLELGDSALYLCASSWGLAVTDTQYFGPGTRLTVL.

The genes are TRBV5-6 and TRBJ2-5; no firm D call. CDR1 and CDR2 from the germline V gene are SGHDT and YYEEEE. The CDR3 consists of 12 residues. The V end lost 8 bases, the J end lost 2 bases, and 10 bases lay between the germline ends. CDR3 residues: CARSWVQETQYF. The CDR3 DNA reads TGTGCCAGAAGTTGGGTTCAAGAGACCCAGTACTTC.

By sample fraction, this clone is medium-sized (0.01 to 0.1%). This same CDR3 is encoded by further DNA sequences in the sample. This chain uses TRBV19 with TRBJ2-3; perhaps TRBD2 as D (5 bases). The germline V gene has CDR1 LNHDA and CDR2 SQIVND (reference sequence). The CDR3 has 14 residues. The V gene lost 6 bases and the J gene lost 5 bases, with 15 bases spanning the gap. The CDR3 region is CASRKADRLDTQYF. DNA for the CDR3: TGTGCCAGTAGGAAAGCGGACCGTCTAGATACGCAGTATTTT.

J is TRBJ2-3 and V is TRBV7-8, with D unclear. This CDR3 has 12 residues. V was trimmed by 6 bases and J by 2 bases, leaving 6 bases between them. Germline values: CDR1 SGHVS, CDR2 FQNEAQ. The CDR3 nucleotides are TGTGCCAGCAGTTATCACACAGATACGCAGTATTTT. It yields the protein CASSYHTDTQYF. Based on the CDR3 plus reference TRBV7-8 and TRBJ2-3, the full variable domain is GAGVSQSPRYKVAKRGQDVALRCDPISGHVSLFWYQQALGQGPEFLTYFQNEAQLDKSGLPSDRFFAERPEGSVSTLKIQRTQQEDSAVYLCASSYHTDTQYFGPGTRLTVL.

The chain combines TRBV5-1 with TRBJ1-5; D not resolved. The germline V and J ends were trimmed by 0 bases and 0 bases, with 7 bases remaining between them. There are 15 residues in the CDR3. The germline gives CDR1 SGHRS, CDR2 YFSETQ. The CDR3 loop is CASSLAGYSNQPQHF. For the CDR3, the DNA is TGCGCCAGCAGCTTGGCTGGGTATAGCAATCAGCCCCAGCATTTT.

This clone was found once. This sequence joins TRBV5-1 and TRBJ1-2, with 9 bases identical to TRBD1. Germline V gene sequence: CDR1 SGHRS, CDR2 YFSETQ. The V and J ends lost 0 bases and 7 bases, in that order; junction bases with no gene match: 1. The CDR3 is 13 residues long. The CDR3 here is CASSLEGQGGYTF. DNA for the CDR3: TGCGCCAGCAGCTTGGAGGGACAGGGTGGCTACACCTTC.

This clone is classed as medium-sized (0.01 to 0.1%). Written as DNA, the CDR3 is TGTGCCAGCAGCTCAGCAGGAAAACTGTTTTTT. Protein: CASSSAGKLFF. This chain joins TRBV7-9 and TRBJ1-4; D unclear. Trimming shortened V by 4 bases and J by 10 bases, and 7 bases separated the two germline ends. This CDR3 comprises 11 residues. Germline V gene lookup returns CDR1 SEHNR and CDR2 FQNEAQ (reference sequence). The full variable domain, rest sourced from reference TRBV7-9 and TRBJ1-4, is DTGVSQNPRHKITKRGQNVTFRCDPISEHNRLYWYRQTLGQGPEFLTYFQNEAQLEKSRLLSDRFSAERPKGSFSTLEIQRTEQGDSAMYLCASSSAGKLFFGSGTQLSVL.

The V call is TRBV2, the J call TRBJ1-6; a weak D match, TRBD1 (5 bases). CDR1 is SNHLY, CDR2 FYNNEI, per germline. This CDR3 has 11 amino acids. Trimming removed 7 bases at V and 10 bases at J, with 8 bases between. CDR3 loop: CASKGRSPLHF. The CDR3 DNA is TGTGCCAGCAAGGGACGGTCACCCCTCCACTTT.

This clone has just a few counts. This rearrangement joins TRBV10-1 to TRBJ2-7; 8 nucleotides agree with TRBD2. Germline CDR1 WNHNN, CDR2 SYGVQD (reference sequence). This CDR3 region has 14 residues. V shed 9 bases and J 4 bases; nucleotides not matched to a gene: 11. CDR3 nucleotide sequence: TGCGCCAGGTGTGGGCGGGAGGAAGAATACGAGCAGTACTTC. Translating it yields CARCGREEEYEQYF.

The V gene is TRBV11-2, the J gene TRBJ2-2; D ambiguous. Trimming cost V 3 bases and J 2 bases, with 1 base left between them. The CDR3 covers 12 residues. The germline V gene encodes CDR1 SGHAT and CDR2 FQNNGV. In DNA form, the CDR3 reads TGTGCCAGCAGCTTCAACACCGGGGAGCTGTTTTTT. Protein sequence: CASSFNTGELFF.

The chain couples TRBV5-4 to TRBJ2-3, with 9 nucleotides matching TRBD2. CDR1 is SGHNT, CDR2 YYREEE, per germline (reference sequence). CDR3 size: 16 residues. Unmatched junction bases numbered 10, after V lost 3 bases and J lost 5 bases. CDR3 sequence reads: CASSSKAGGGRDTQYF. Written as DNA, the CDR3 is TGTGCCAGCAGCTCTAAAGCGGGAGGCGGGAGAGATACGCAGTATTTT.

The V gene is TRBV28, the J gene TRBJ2-2, with D perhaps assigned TRBD1 or TRBD2 (7 bases each). Per germline, CDR1 MDHEN and CDR2 SYDVKM. The ends were cut back, 3 bases at V and 5 bases at J, with 22 bases in the middle. There are 18 residues in the CDR3. CDR3 in amino acids: CASSFWEGRGRRTGELFF. In DNA, the CDR3 is TGTGCCAGCAGTTTTTGGGAAGGGAGGGGGCGACGGACCGGGGAGCTGTTTTTT.

There are a few counts of this clone. V is TRBV7-2 and J is TRBJ2-7; D is ambiguous. This CDR3 has 14 residues. V lost 1 base, J lost 2 bases, and 9 bases lay in between. Germline assignment: CDR1 SGHTA and CDR2 FQGNSA. For the CDR3, the DNA is TGTGCCAGCAGCTTAGTCGTGGCAGCCTACGAGCAGTACTTC. Protein: CASSLVVAAYEQYF.

V gene TRBV9 combines with J gene TRBJ1-1; 7 positions agree with TRBD1. CDR1 SGDLS and CDR2 YYNGEE come from the germline V gene. V was clipped by 0 bases and J by 0 bases; unmatched bases: 5. The CDR3 sequence is 16 residues long. The CDR3 protein is CASSVGQGPMNTEAFF. The CDR3 DNA reads as TGTGCCAGCAGCGTAGGACAGGGTCCAATGAACACTGAAGCTTTCTTT.

The chain links TRBV2 to TRBJ1-1; TRBD1 might be the D (6 bases). The germline V gene encodes CDR1 SNHLY and CDR2 FYNNEI. The CDR3 is 13 amino acids. The V end was cut by 9 bases, the J end by 5 bases, with 16 bases between. The CDR3 is CASTGTMDTEAFF. The CDR3 nucleotides read TGTGCCAGTACCGGGACAATGGATACTGAAGCTTTCTTT.

The chain recombines TRBV10-3 with TRBJ2-3; no firm D call. The CDR3 runs 12 residues. V lost 2 bases to trimming and J lost 3 bases, with 3 bases between them. Germline assignment: CDR1 ENHRY and CDR2 SYGVKD. CDR3 coding DNA: TGTGCCATCAGTGAGGGGACAGATACGCAGTATTTT. This gives the protein CAISEGTDTQYF.

The chain links TRBV10-2 to TRBJ2-3; the D call may be TRBD1 or TRBD2 (5 bases each). CDR3 length equals 14 residues. V was shortened by 4 bases and J by 2 bases, with 10 bases between the two germline ends. Looked up from germline, CDR1 is WSHSY and CDR2 is SAAADI. The CDR3 DNA is TGCGCCAGCAGTGTGGGGACGATCACAGATACGCAGTATTTT. Translating gives CASSVGTITDTQYF.

V usage is TRBV7-2 and J usage is TRBJ2-7, with D possibly called TRBD1 or TRBD2 (6 bases each). The CDR3 covers 15 residues. Trimming shortened V by 1 base and J by 3 bases, and 13 bases separated the two germline ends. Germline assignment: CDR1 SGHTA and CDR2 FQGNSA. The CDR3 sequence: CASSLVKGGIYEQYF. CDR3 in DNA: TGTGCCAGCAGCTTAGTTAAGGGGGGAATCTACGAGCAGTACTTC.

This chain links TRBV18 with TRBJ1-1; D remains unclear. Germline CDR1 and CDR2: KGHSH and LQKENI. Trimming cost V 0 bases and J 4 bases, with 3 bases left between them. The CDR3 is 12 amino acids. The CDR3 DNA follows: TGTGCCAGCTCACCACCGGTCACTGAAGCTTTCTTT. This gives the protein CASSPPVTEAFF.

This clone was counted between two and nine times. The chain recombines TRBV30 with TRBJ2-2; no definite D call. The germline gives CDR1 GTSNPN, CDR2 SVGIG (reference sequence). This CDR3 spans 12 amino acids. V dropped 0 bases and J dropped 3 bases, with 2 bases sitting between them. CDR3 loop: CAWSVHTGELFF. CDR3 coding DNA: TGTGCCTGGAGTGTACACACCGGGGAGCTGTTTTTT.

This clone has a single count. V and J are TRBV7-2 and TRBJ2-1; 9 bases agree with TRBD2. The CDR3 sequence is 15 residues long. Losses at the gene ends were 1 base for V and 9 bases for J; bases not matched to a gene: 7. Looked up from germline, CDR1 is SGHTA and CDR2 is FQGNSA. The CDR3 region has the DNA TGTGCCAGCAGCTTAGGCGCTAGCGGGACTCGTGAGCAGTTCTTC. Residues: CASSLGASGTREQFF.

V usage is TRBV6-6 and J usage is TRBJ2-3, with TRBD1 matching over 8 bases. The germline gives CDR1 MNHNY, CDR2 SVGAGI (reference sequence). Germline trimming cut 6 bases from V and 0 bases from J; bases unmatched to any gene: 8. The CDR3 spans 16 residues. This chain's CDR3 is CASSPTGGPSTDTQYF. Written as DNA, the CDR3 is TGTGCCAGCAGCCCCACAGGGGGACCTAGCACAGATACGCAGTATTTT.